This TCR beta chain was identified in a study of cytomegalovirus exposure and HLA in healthy donors. Overall study results and limits: Donor immune exposure was known only as CMV serostatus. Some V segments (TRBV6-2 and TRBV6-3 among them) were excluded as indistinguishable. Researchers reported from a later analysis that most CMV-associated TCR beta chains appeared HLA-restricted.

The PCR used 60 Vbeta and 13 Jbeta primers. TCRdb's copy holds only in-frame clones and misses some; the assay was immunoSEQ multiplex PCR. The table lists 130,000 to 150,000 clones, 78% of them singletons, with less than 3.5% in the top ten. V lost 1 base, J lost 3 bases, and 10 bases lay in between. From germline, CDR1 is LNHNV and CDR2 YYDKDF (reference sequence). This CDR3 contains 14 residues. This clone was observed a few times. Its antigen remains unknown. Sequencing used PBMCs. The sequence was collected from a male donor in good health and CMV-seronegative. The chain employs TRBV15 and TRBJ2-7; possible D gene TRBD2, 5 bases. The CDR3 loop is CATSRGGSFYEQYF. The CDR3 nucleotides are TGTGCCACCAGCAGAGGAGGGAGCTTCTACGAGCAGTACTTC.